The 27 T cell receptor beta chains presented below share a single source sample, sequenced in a study of immune evolution from preneoplasia to lung adenocarcinoma. The repertoire was sequenced with immunoSEQ multiplex PCR; TCRdb's copy has only in-frame clones and lacks some. The repertoire holds 23,000 or so clones, with about 79% as singletons. Material for sequencing was FFPE invasive lung adenocarcinoma tissue. The receptors shown here come from a person between 60 and 69 years old with lung adenocarcinoma.

There are a few counts of this clone. The V and J genes are TRBV5-1 and TRBJ2-2, with D unclear. V lost 5 bases and J lost 4, with 9 bases in between. This CDR3 is 13 amino acids long. Per germline, CDR1 SGHRS and CDR2 YFSETQ. CDR3 in amino acids: CASRETGTGELFF. In DNA form, the CDR3 reads TGCGCCAGCAGGGAGACCGGCACCGGGGAGCTGTTTTTT. Looking up the rest from reference TRBV5-1 and TRBJ2-2 gives the full variable domain: KAGVTQTPRYLIKTRGQQVTLSCSPISGHRSVSWYQQTPGQGLQFLFEYFSETQRNKGNFPGRFSGRQFSNSRSEMNVSTLELGDSALYLCASRETGTGELFFGEGSRLTVL.

The gene calls are TRBV21-1 and TRBJ2-7; the D call in the table, TRBD2, was not verified against the DNA. TRBV21-1 has pseudogene status. There are 20 residues in the CDR3. CDR3 bases: TGTGCCAGCAGCAAATATGAGGGAGCTAGCGGGAGGGCCAGACCTTACGAGCAGTACTTC. Amino acids: CASSKYEGASGRARPYEQYF.

V is TRBV7-2 and J is TRBJ2-7; 14 bases line up with TRBD2. This CDR3 is 14 amino acids long. V gave up 3 bases and J gave up 8 bases; unmatched junction bases: 3. Looked up from germline, CDR1 is SGHTA and CDR2 is FQGNSA. The CDR3, as DNA: TGTGCCAGCAGCTTGGGGACTAGCGGGAGACAGCAGTACTTC. Encoded protein: CASSLGTSGRQQYF.

This chain links TRBV19 with TRBJ2-2, with D hard to call. CDR3 length: 13 residues. The V gene lost 1 base and the J gene lost 8 bases, with 8 bases spanning the gap. Germline V CDR1 and CDR2: LNHDA, SQIVND (reference sequence). In nucleotides, the CDR3 is TGTGCCAGTAGTATAGGGCTCCGGGGGGAGCTGTTTTTT. Translated: CASSIGLRGELFF.

V and J are TRBV18 and TRBJ2-2; 15 bases agree with TRBD2. Germline V gene sequence: CDR1 KGHSH, CDR2 LQKENI. The CDR3 totals 18 residues. The junction had 9 bases not matched to a gene; V was cut back by 4 bases and J by 6 bases. CDR3 residues: CASSRAGLAGGPAGELFF. CDR3 nucleotides: TGTGCCAGCTCACGAGCAGGACTAGCGGGAGGGCCGGCCGGGGAGCTGTTTTTT.

The chain recombines TRBV30 with TRBJ1-4; D is uncertain. The germline gives CDR1 GTSNPN, CDR2 SVGIG (reference sequence). The CDR3 has 14 amino acids. Trimming took 5 bases from V and 0 from J, leaving 10 bases between them. The CDR3: CAWSVVATNEKLFF. The CDR3 DNA reads as TGTGCCTGGTCCGTAGTTGCAACTAATGAAAAACTGTTTTTT.

J is TRBJ2-1 and V is TRBV6-5, with 9 bases identical to TRBD1. The CDR3 runs to 15 residues. The V gene end was trimmed by 6 bases and the J gene end by 6 bases; junction bases not matched to a gene: 9. CDR1 and CDR2 (germline): MNHEY, SVGAGI. The CDR3: CASRSGDRVSNEQFF. As DNA, the CDR3 is TGTGCCAGCAGATCGGGGGACAGGGTATCCAATGAGCAGTTCTTC.

This chain joins TRBV6-6 and TRBJ1-2; D not certain. The CDR3 runs to 14 residues. Germline V gene sequence: CDR1 MNHNY, CDR2 SVGAGI (reference sequence). V lost 6 bases and J 3 bases, leaving 14 bases between the germline ends. DNA for the CDR3: TGTGCCAGCAGCAAGACTCCCCGGGACTATGGCTACACCTTC. It encodes CASSKTPRDYGYTF.

V and J are TRBV7-9 and TRBJ2-7; 8 nucleotides line up with TRBD2. V lost 1 base to trimming and J lost 5 bases; unmatched junction nucleotides: 7. The CDR3 loop spans 15 amino acids. The V gene's germline CDR1 is SEHNR and CDR2 FQNEAQ (reference sequence). The CDR3 DNA is TGTGCCAGCAGCTTAGTAACGGGAGGGCCCCACGAGCAGTACTTC. The encoded protein is CASSLVTGGPHEQYF.

The rearrangement links TRBV29-1 to TRBJ2-5, with D maybe TRBD2 (5 bases). V dropped 4 bases and J dropped 5 bases, with 11 bases sitting between them. The germline gives CDR1 SQVTM, CDR2 ANQGSEA. The CDR3 sequence is 12 residues long. The DNA of the CDR3 is TGCAGCGTTGCTAGCCCACGGGAGACCCAGTACTTC. Protein sequence: CSVASPRETQYF.

There are a few counts of this clone. The chain has TRBV7-6 and TRBJ2-5, with a weak D call TRBD2 (6 bases). The CDR3 runs 13 residues. Trimming removed 4 bases at V and 7 bases at J, with 13 bases between. The V gene's germline CDR1 is SGHVS and CDR2 FNYEAQ. CDR3: CASSSGPGGTQYF. CDR3 nucleotides: TGTGCCAGCAGCTCGGGCCCCGGGGGGACCCAGTACTTC.

V usage is TRBV9 and J usage is TRBJ2-7; D is undetermined. Germline CDR1 reads SGDLS; CDR2 reads YYNGEE. The CDR3 has 14 residues. With 0 bases removed from V and 4 bases from J, the gap between germline ends came to 11 bases. As DNA, the CDR3 is TGTGCCAGCAGCGTAGGGGGTGAAATATACGAGCAGTACTTC. Translation: CASSVGGEIYEQYF.

The genes are TRBV30 and TRBJ2-7; TRBD2 is a possible D gene (5 bases). The V and J ends lost 1 base and 4 bases respectively, with 14 bases between them. The V gene's germline CDR1 is GTSNPN and CDR2 SVGIG (reference sequence). The CDR3 covers 14 residues. Here the CDR3 DNA reads TGTGCCTGGAGTGGGGGTGGGAGTCAGTACGAGCAGTACTTC. As protein: CAWSGGGSQYEQYF.

This clone was seen a handful of times. The chain is built from TRBV6-4 and TRBJ2-3; possible D gene TRBD2, 6 bases. Germline V gives CDR1 MRHNA, CDR2 SNTAGT. The CDR3 is 13 amino acids. V gave up 8 bases and J gave up 3 bases, with 12 bases separating them. Here the CDR3 DNA reads TGTGCCAGCGGAGGGAGGTCAACAGATACGCAGTATTTT. Encoded protein: CASGGRSTDTQYF.

J is TRBJ2-3 and V is TRBV5-1, with unresolved D. Trimming shortened V by 4 bases and J by 6 bases, and 12 bases separated the two germline ends. The CDR3 totals 13 residues. CDR1 SGHRS and CDR2 YFSETQ come from the germline V gene. CDR3 sequence reads: CASSNRVGDTQYF. For the CDR3, the DNA is TGCGCCAGCAGCAACCGGGTCGGGGATACGCAGTATTTT.

This clone occurred a few times. V is TRBV19 and J is TRBJ1-1; maybe TRBD1 (6 bases). Germline CDR1 LNHDA, CDR2 SQIVND (reference sequence). V shed 5 bases and J shed 6 bases, with 10 bases lying between them. The CDR3 is 12 residues long. CDR3 region: CASSHRQAEAFF. In DNA, the CDR3 is TGTGCCAGTAGTCATCGACAGGCTGAAGCTTTCTTT.

The rearrangement links TRBV6-5 to TRBJ2-3; D is undetermined. The V gene lost 2 bases and the J gene lost 7 bases, with 10 bases spanning the gap. Germline values: CDR1 MNHEY, CDR2 SVGAGI. The CDR3 consists of 13 residues. CDR3 amino acids: CASSYRFMNTQYF. In nucleotides, the CDR3 is TGTGCCAGCAGTTACAGGTTTATGAATACGCAGTATTTT.

The chain is built from TRBV6-5 and TRBJ2-7, with TRBD2 identical over 7 bases. CDR3 length equals 14 residues. Germline CDR1 and CDR2: MNHEY and SVGAGI. V was pared by 2 bases and J by 4 bases, with 5 bases of the junction left unmatched. In DNA form, the CDR3 reads TGTGCCAGCAGTTACAGGCGGGAGATTTACGAGCAGTACTTC. As protein: CASSYRREIYEQYF.

This clone was observed once. The V gene is TRBV29-1, the J gene TRBJ1-4; D not certain. Germline V gene sequence: CDR1 SQVTM, CDR2 ANQGSEA. This CDR3 contains 14 residues. Trimming pared 5 bases from V and 2 bases from J, leaving 12 bases between. CDR3 nucleotide sequence: TGCAGCGTTAGAGCTGGGTGGACTAATGAAAAACTGTTTTTT. It translates to CSVRAGWTNEKLFF. Full variable domain (rest looked up from reference TRBV29-1 and TRBJ1-4): SAVISQKPSRDICQRGTSLTIQCQVDSQVTMMFWYRQQPGQSLTLIATANQGSEATYESGFVIDKFPISRPNLTFSTLTVSNMSPEDSSIYLCSVRAGWTNEKLFFGSGTQLSVL.

V and J are TRBV6-5 and TRBJ2-7, with D perhaps matching TRBD1 (6 bases). The CDR3 length is 12 residues. Germline CDR1 MNHEY, CDR2 SVGAGI. Trimming left V 8 bases short and J 6 bases short, with 14 bases between. CDR3 nucleotide sequence: TGTGCCAGCGGTATATGGACAGCCGAGCAGTACTTC. Protein sequence: CASGIWTAEQYF.

The V and J genes are TRBV19 and TRBJ2-5, with D hard to call. V dropped 5 bases and J dropped 5 bases, with 18 bases sitting between them. The germline V gene encodes CDR1 LNHDA and CDR2 SQIVND (reference sequence). This CDR3 comprises 15 residues. The CDR3 DNA sequence: TGTGCCAGTAGTCCCTTTGGCAGGCCAAGCGAGACCCAGTACTTC. This sequence encodes CASSPFGRPSETQYF.

This rearrangement joins TRBV5-1 to TRBJ2-3; 8 nucleotides line up with TRBD1. CDR1 is SGHRS, CDR2 YFSETQ, per germline. With 1 base clipped from V and 5 bases from J, the junction kept 3 bases outside the gene matches. This CDR3 contains 14 residues. This CDR3 reads CASSLQGARDTQYF. The CDR3 DNA sequence: TGCGCCAGCAGCTTGCAGGGGGCCAGAGATACGCAGTATTTT.

The sample holds a few counts of this clone. V gene TRBV19 combines with J gene TRBJ2-3; 8 nucleotides align to TRBD2. After removal of 8 bases from V and 4 bases from J, the junction contained 11 bases not matched to a gene. This CDR3 contains 15 residues. Per germline, CDR1 LNHDA and CDR2 SQIVND (reference sequence). Here the CDR3 reads CASGERELVSDTQYF. CDR3 sequence (DNA): TGTGCCAGTGGCGAGCGGGAGTTGGTCTCAGATACGCAGTATTTT.

CDR3 residues: CASSLEGAITDTQYF. The CDR3 DNA sequence: TGTGCCAGCAGCTTAGAAGGGGCGATCACAGATACGCAGTATTTT. V is TRBV11-2 and J is TRBJ2-3; TRBD1 might be the D (5 bases). This CDR3 has 15 residues. Germline assignment: CDR1 SGHAT and CDR2 FQNNGV. The V end lost 0 bases, the J end lost 2 bases, and 9 bases lay between the germline ends.

The rearrangement joins TRBV7-9 to TRBJ2-2; 10 bases fit TRBD2. Trimming removed 1 base from V and 6 bases from J; junction bases left unmatched: 2. Germline V CDR1 and CDR2: SEHNR, FQNEAQ (reference sequence). The CDR3 totals 15 residues. CDR3 nucleotides: TGTGCCAGCAGCTTAGGGACTAGCGGTCCCGGGGAGCTGTTTTTT. This sequence encodes CASSLGTSGPGELFF.

As to this clone: The sample carries other DNA sequences with the same CDR3. The rearrangement links TRBV5-1 to TRBJ1-1, with 7 positions matching TRBD1. Looked up from germline, CDR1 is SGHRS and CDR2 is YFSETQ. This CDR3 contains 13 residues. V was clipped by 4 bases and J by 4 bases; unmatched bases: 4. CDR3 DNA sequence: TGCGCCAGCAGCAGTCAGGGGGGCACTGAAGCTTTCTTT. Translation: CASSSQGGTEAFF.

This chain joins TRBV7-2 and TRBJ2-1, with a weak D call TRBD2 (5 bases). In germline, CDR1 is SGHTA, CDR2 FQGNSA. CDR3 length equals 13 residues. V dropped 2 bases and J dropped 6 bases, with 8 bases sitting between them. The CDR3 coding sequence is TGTGCCAGCAGCTTACTAGCCCCCAATGAGCAGTTCTTC. Amino acid sequence: CASSLLAPNEQFF.